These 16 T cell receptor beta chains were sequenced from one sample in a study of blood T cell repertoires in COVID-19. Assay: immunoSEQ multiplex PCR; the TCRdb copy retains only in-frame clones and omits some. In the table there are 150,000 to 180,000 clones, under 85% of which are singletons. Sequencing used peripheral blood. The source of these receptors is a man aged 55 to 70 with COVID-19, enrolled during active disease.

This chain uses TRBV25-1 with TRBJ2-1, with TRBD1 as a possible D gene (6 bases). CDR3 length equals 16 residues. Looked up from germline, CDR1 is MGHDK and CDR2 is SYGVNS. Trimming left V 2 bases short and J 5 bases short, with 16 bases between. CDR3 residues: CASSEPTGFYDNEQFF. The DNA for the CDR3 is TGTGCCAGCAGTGAACCCACAGGGTTTTACGACAATGAGCAGTTCTTC.

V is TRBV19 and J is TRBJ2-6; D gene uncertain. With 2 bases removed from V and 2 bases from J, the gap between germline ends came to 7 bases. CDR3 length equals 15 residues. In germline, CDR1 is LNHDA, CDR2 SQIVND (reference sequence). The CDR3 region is CASSIKRAGANVLTF. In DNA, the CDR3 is TGTGCCAGTAGTATAAAACGGGCTGGGGCCAACGTCCTGACTTTC.

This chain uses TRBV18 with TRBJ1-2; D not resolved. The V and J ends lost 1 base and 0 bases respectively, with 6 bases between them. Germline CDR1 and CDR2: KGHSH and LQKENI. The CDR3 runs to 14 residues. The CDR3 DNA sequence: TGTGCCAGCTCACCACAGGGAGCTAACTATGGCTACACCTTC. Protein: CASSPQGANYGYTF.

The CDR3 protein is CASSGPIQAGANYGYTF. The DNA for the CDR3 is TGTGCCAGCAGCGGACCGATTCAGGCGGGAGCTAACTATGGCTACACCTTC. The chain links TRBV7-9 to TRBJ1-2; D is undetermined. Trimming took off 5 bases at V and 0 bases at J, with 19 bases between the two ends. The CDR3 covers 17 residues. Germline CDR1 reads SEHNR; CDR2 reads FQNEAQ (reference sequence). Supplemented by reference TRBV7-9 and TRBJ1-2, the full variable domain reads DTGVSQNPRHKITKRGQNVTFRCDPISEHNRLYWYRQTLGQGPEFLTYFQNEAQLEKSRLLSDRFSAERPKGSFSTLEIQRTEQGDSAMYLCASSGPIQAGANYGYTFGSGTRLTVV.

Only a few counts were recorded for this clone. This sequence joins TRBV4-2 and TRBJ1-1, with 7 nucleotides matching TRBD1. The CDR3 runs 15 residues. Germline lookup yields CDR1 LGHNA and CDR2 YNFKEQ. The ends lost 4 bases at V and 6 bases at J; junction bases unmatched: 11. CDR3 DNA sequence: TGTGCCAGCAGCCGCCCGGGACAGACTCTCTCTGAAGCTTTCTTT. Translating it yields CASSRPGQTLSEAFF.

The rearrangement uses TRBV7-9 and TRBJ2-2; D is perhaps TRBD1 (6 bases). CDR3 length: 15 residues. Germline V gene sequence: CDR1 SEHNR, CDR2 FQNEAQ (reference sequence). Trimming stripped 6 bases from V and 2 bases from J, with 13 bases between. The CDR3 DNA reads TGTGCCAGCAGAGGCCGGGACACCAACACCGGGGAGCTGTTTTTT. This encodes CASRGRDTNTGELFF.

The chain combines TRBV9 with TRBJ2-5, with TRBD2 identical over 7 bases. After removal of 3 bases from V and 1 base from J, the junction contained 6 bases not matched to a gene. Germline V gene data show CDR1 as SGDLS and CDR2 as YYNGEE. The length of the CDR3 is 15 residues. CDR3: CASSEGLLLQETQYF. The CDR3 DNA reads TGTGCCAGCAGCGAGGGACTACTTCTCCAAGAGACCCAGTACTTC.

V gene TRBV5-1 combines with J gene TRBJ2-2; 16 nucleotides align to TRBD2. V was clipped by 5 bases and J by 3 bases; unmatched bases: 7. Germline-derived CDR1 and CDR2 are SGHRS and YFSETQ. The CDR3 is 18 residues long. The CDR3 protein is CASSSGTSGRADTGELFF. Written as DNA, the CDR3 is TGCGCCAGCAGTTCCGGGACTAGCGGGAGGGCCGACACCGGGGAGCTGTTTTTT.

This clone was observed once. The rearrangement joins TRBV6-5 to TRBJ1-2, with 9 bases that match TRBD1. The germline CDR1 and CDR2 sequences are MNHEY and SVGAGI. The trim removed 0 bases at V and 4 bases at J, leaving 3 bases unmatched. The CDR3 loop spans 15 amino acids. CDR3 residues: CASSYSTGGTYGYTF. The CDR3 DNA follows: TGTGCCAGCAGTTACTCTACAGGGGGCACCTATGGCTACACCTTC.

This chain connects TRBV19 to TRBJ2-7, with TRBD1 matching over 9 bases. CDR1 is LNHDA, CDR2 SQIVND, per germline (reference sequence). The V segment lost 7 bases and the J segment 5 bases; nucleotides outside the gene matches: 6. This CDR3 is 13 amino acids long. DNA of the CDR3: TGTGCCAGTACCCGACAGGGGGTAAACGAGCAGTACTTC. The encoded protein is CASTRQGVNEQYF.

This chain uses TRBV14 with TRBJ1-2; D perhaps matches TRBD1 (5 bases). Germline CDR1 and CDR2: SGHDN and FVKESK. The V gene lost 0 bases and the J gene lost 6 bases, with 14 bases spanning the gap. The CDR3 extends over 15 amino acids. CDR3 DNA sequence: TGTGCCAGCAGCCAAGATCTTGGCTGGGGCCATGGCTACACCTTC. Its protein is CASSQDLGWGHGYTF. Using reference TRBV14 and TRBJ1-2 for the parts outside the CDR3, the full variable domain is EAGVTQFPSHSVIEKGQTVTLRCDPISGHDNLYWYRRVMGKEIKFLLHFVKESKQDESGMPNNRFLAERTGGTYSTLKVQPAELEDSGVYFCASSQDLGWGHGYTFGSGTRLTVV.

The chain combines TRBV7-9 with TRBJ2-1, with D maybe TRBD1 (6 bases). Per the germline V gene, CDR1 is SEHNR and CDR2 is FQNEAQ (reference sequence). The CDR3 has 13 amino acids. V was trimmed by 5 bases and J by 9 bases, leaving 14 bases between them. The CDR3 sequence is CASSSTGFSEQFF. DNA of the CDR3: TGTGCCAGCAGCAGCACAGGGTTCAGTGAGCAGTTCTTC. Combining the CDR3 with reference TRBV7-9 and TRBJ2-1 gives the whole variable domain DTGVSQNPRHKITKRGQNVTFRCDPISEHNRLYWYRQTLGQGPEFLTYFQNEAQLEKSRLLSDRFSAERPKGSFSTLEIQRTEQGDSAMYLCASSSTGFSEQFFGPGTRLTVL.

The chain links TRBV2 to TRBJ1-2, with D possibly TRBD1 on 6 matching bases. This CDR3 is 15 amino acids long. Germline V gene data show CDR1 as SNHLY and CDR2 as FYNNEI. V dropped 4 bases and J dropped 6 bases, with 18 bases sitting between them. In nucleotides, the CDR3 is TGTGCCAGCAGTGTATTCTTGGGGGGGCGGGATGGCTACACCTTC. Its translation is CASSVFLGGRDGYTF.

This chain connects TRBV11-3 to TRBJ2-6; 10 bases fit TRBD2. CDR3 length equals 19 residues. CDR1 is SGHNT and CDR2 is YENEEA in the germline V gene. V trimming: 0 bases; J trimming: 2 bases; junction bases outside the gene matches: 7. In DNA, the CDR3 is TGTGCCAGCAGCTTAGAGGGTAGCGGGAGGAGGGCTGGGGCCAACGTCCTGACTTTC. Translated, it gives CASSLEGSGRRAGANVLTF.

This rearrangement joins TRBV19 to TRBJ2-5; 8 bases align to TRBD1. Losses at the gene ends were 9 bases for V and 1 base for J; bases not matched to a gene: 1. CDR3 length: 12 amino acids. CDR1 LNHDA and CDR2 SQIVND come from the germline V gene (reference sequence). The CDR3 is CASGQGQETQYF. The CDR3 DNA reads TGTGCCAGCGGACAGGGCCAAGAGACCCAGTACTTC.

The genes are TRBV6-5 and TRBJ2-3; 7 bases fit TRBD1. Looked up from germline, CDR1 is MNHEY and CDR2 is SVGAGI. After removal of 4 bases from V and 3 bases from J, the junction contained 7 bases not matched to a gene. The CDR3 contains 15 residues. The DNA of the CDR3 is TGTGCCAGCAGTTTGAACAGGGGAAGGACAGATACGCAGTATTTT. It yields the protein CASSLNRGRTDTQYF.